This entry lists 19 T cell receptor beta chains sequenced from one sample in a study of blood T cell repertoires in COVID-19. Sequenced by immunoSEQ multiplex PCR; TCRdb stores in-frame clones only, minus some. The data contain 200,000 to 250,000 clones, roughly 88% of them singletons. Sequencing was carried out using peripheral blood. The receptors were gathered from a woman aged 35 to 49 who had recovered from COVID-19.

This chain uses TRBV30 with TRBJ2-7, with TRBD2 as a possible D gene (7 bases). Germline lookup yields CDR1 GTSNPN and CDR2 SVGIG (reference sequence). The CDR3 extends over 14 amino acids. Trimming pared 2 bases from V and 3 bases from J, leaving 14 bases between. The CDR3 is CAWSRGGGLYEQYF. CDR3 bases: TGTGCCTGGAGTAGGGGGGGCGGGCTCTACGAGCAGTACTTC.

This clone was picked up one time. The chain employs TRBV13 and TRBJ1-1; D may be TRBD1 (5 bases). Germline CDR1 is PRHDT and CDR2 is FYEKMQ (reference sequence). V lost 5 bases, J lost 10 bases, and 11 bases lay in between. The CDR3 has 11 amino acids. The CDR3 DNA sequence: TGTGCCAGCAGCAGGGACTCGGGAGCTTTCTTT. Encoded protein: CASSRDSGAFF.

The rearrangement uses TRBV7-2 and TRBJ1-2; a possible D gene is TRBD1 (5 bases). Germline V gene data show CDR1 as SGHTA and CDR2 as FQGNSA. This CDR3 is 14 amino acids long. Between the trimmed V and J ends, which lost 5 bases and 1 base, there was a span of 11 bases. CDR3 nucleotides: TGTGCCAGCAGCCCCTCGACAGTTAACTATGGCTACACCTTC. It specifies CASSPSTVNYGYTF.

This sequence joins TRBV6-5 and TRBJ1-2; possible D gene TRBD1, 6 bases. V was cut by 6 bases and J by 2 bases, with 16 bases left in between. The germline gives CDR1 MNHEY, CDR2 SVGAGI. CDR3 size: 15 residues. CDR3 DNA: TGTGCCAGCAGCGCCACCGGGGGGGCCAACTATGGCTACACCTTC. As protein: CASSATGGANYGYTF.

CDR3 amino acids: CASSPVEGRRNSPLHF. The DNA of the CDR3 is TGTGCCAGCTCACCAGTCGAGGGTCGTAGGAATTCACCCCTCCACTTT. The chain employs TRBV18 and TRBJ1-6; D is unresolved. The V gene's germline CDR1 is KGHSH and CDR2 LQKENI. The CDR3 loop spans 16 amino acids. Trimming removed 2 bases at V and 7 bases at J, with 15 bases between.

J is TRBJ2-2 and V is TRBV4-3; the match to TRBD2 covers 7 bases. Germline lookup yields CDR1 LGHNA and CDR2 YSLEER. The CDR3 length is 15 residues. V lost 4 bases and J lost 1; bases outside the gene matches: 3. The CDR3 DNA follows: TGCGCCAGCAGCCTTAGGGAGGGGAACACCGGGGAGCTGTTTTTT. Its protein is CASSLREGNTGELFF.

V usage is TRBV27 and J usage is TRBJ1-1; 10 bases agree with TRBD1. CDR3 length equals 13 residues. J gave up 5 bases and V 8 bases, and 5 bases lay outside the gene matches. The V gene's germline CDR1 is MNHEY and CDR2 SMNVEV (reference sequence). In nucleotides, the CDR3 is TGTGCCAGCGGGGGACAGGGGCGAACTGAAGCTTTCTTT. As protein: CASGGQGRTEAFF.

The CDR3 DNA is TGTGCCACCAGTGAAAAACCGGGACTAGCGGGGGGTAGGTGGACCGGGGAGCTGTTTTTT. Its translation: CATSEKPGLAGGRWTGELFF. The J gene is TRBJ2-2, the V gene TRBV24-1, with 15 bases identical to TRBD2. Germline V gene lookup returns CDR1 KGHDR and CDR2 SFDVKD. After removal of 4 bases from V and 5 bases from J, the junction contained 13 bases not matched to a gene. The CDR3 spans 20 residues.

The chain is built from TRBV7-3 and TRBJ2-7; D possibly corresponds to TRBD1 (5 bases). The CDR3 runs 13 residues. The germline V gene has CDR1 SGHTA and CDR2 FQGTGA. Between the trimmed V and J ends, which lost 0 bases and 6 bases, there was a span of 9 bases. CDR3 residues: CASSLTVGVEQYF. The DNA for the CDR3 is TGTGCCAGCAGCTTAACGGTAGGGGTCGAGCAGTACTTC.

The V call is TRBV11-3, the J call TRBJ2-2; D is unclear. V lost 5 bases and J lost 1, with 14 bases in between. Germline-derived CDR1 and CDR2 are SGHNT and YENEEA. The CDR3 is 16 amino acids. CDR3 loop: CASSPRGQQNTGELFF. The DNA of the CDR3 is TGTGCCAGCAGCCCCCGAGGCCAACAGAACACCGGGGAGCTGTTTTTT. Filled out from reference TRBV11-3 and TRBJ2-2, the complete variable domain reads EAGVVQSPRYKIIEKKQPVAFWCNPISGHNTLYWYLQNLGQGPELLIRYENEEAVDDSQLPKDRFSAERLKGVDSTLKIQPAELGDSAVYLCASSPRGQQNTGELFFGEGSRLTVL.

In nucleotides, the CDR3 is TGTGCCAGCAGCCCGGGACAGTCTTACTACGAGCAGTACTTC. It specifies CASSPGQSYYEQYF. The chain combines TRBV13 with TRBJ2-7; TRBD1 matches 7 bases. The CDR3 runs to 14 residues. J lost 3 bases, V lost 5 bases, and 7 bases had no gene match. Germline V gene data show CDR1 as PRHDT and CDR2 as FYEKMQ (reference sequence).

This clone was seen a handful of times. The chain joins TRBV6-5 to TRBJ2-1; 14 bases match TRBD2. After removal of 8 bases from V and 8 bases from J, the junction contained 8 bases not matched to a gene. Germline V gene data show CDR1 as MNHEY and CDR2 as SVGAGI. The CDR3 has 15 amino acids. The CDR3 is CASGRTSGGYDEQFF. In DNA form, the CDR3 reads TGTGCCAGCGGCAGGACTAGCGGGGGGTACGATGAGCAGTTCTTC.

V usage is TRBV28 and J usage is TRBJ1-6, with TRBD1 identical over 7 bases. Unmatched junction bases numbered 6, after V lost 7 bases and J lost 9 bases. The germline gives CDR1 MDHEN, CDR2 SYDVKM. CDR3 length: 13 residues. The CDR3 sequence is CASIGQVGSPLHF. The CDR3 DNA reads as TGTGCCAGCATCGGACAGGTTGGTTCACCCCTCCACTTT.

This chain links TRBV12-3 or TRBV12-4 with TRBJ1-1; D unresolved. The CDR3 has 12 amino acids. V shed 5 bases and J shed 0 bases, with 4 bases lying between them. The CDR3: CASSLLNTEAFF. The CDR3 DNA follows: TGTGCCAGCAGTCTCTTGAACACTGAAGCTTTCTTT.

The chain has TRBV7-3 and TRBJ2-1; the match to TRBD2 covers 15 bases. V shed 5 bases, J shed 4 bases, and the junction held 6 bases outside the gene matches. Germline V lookup: CDR1 SGHTA, CDR2 FQGTGA. This CDR3 is 17 amino acids long. Here the CDR3 reads CASSPRTSGGAYNEQFF. DNA for the CDR3: TGTGCCAGCAGCCCCCGGACTAGCGGGGGGGCTTACAATGAGCAGTTCTTC.

The rearrangement links TRBV19 to TRBJ2-7; D not resolved. The CDR3 runs to 13 residues. Trimming pared 3 bases from V and 3 bases from J, leaving 9 bases between. Germline assignment: CDR1 LNHDA and CDR2 SQIVND (reference sequence). This CDR3 is CASSIRQNYEQYF. CDR3 sequence (DNA): TGTGCCAGTAGTATCAGGCAGAACTACGAGCAGTACTTC.

The count of this clone is one. This chain uses TRBV18 with TRBJ1-3; possibly TRBD1 for D (5 bases). V was trimmed by 5 bases and J by 0 bases, leaving 17 bases between them. The CDR3 has 17 residues. In germline, CDR1 is KGHSH, CDR2 LQKENI. The CDR3 sequence is CASSADTGPLSGNTIYF. CDR3 in DNA: TGTGCCAGCTCAGCGGACACTGGTCCCCTCTCTGGAAACACCATATATTTT.

This rearrangement joins TRBV30 to TRBJ1-4; no clear D. Trimming took 3 bases from V and 0 from J, leaving 14 bases between them. Per germline, CDR1 GTSNPN and CDR2 SVGIG (reference sequence). CDR3 length: 16 amino acids. This CDR3 is CAWRSRRDSTNEKLFF. The CDR3 DNA reads as TGTGCCTGGAGGTCTAGGAGGGATTCAACTAATGAAAAACTGTTTTTT.

The J gene is TRBJ2-1, the V gene TRBV5-1; 10 nucleotides match TRBD2. J was trimmed by 5 bases and V by 6 bases; bases with no gene match: 5. CDR1 SGHRS and CDR2 YFSETQ come from the germline V gene. The CDR3 is 14 residues long. CDR3: CASTSSGSHNEQFF. In DNA form, the CDR3 reads TGCGCCAGCACCTCTAGCGGGAGCCACAATGAGCAGTTCTTC.